One sample yielded the 27 T cell receptor beta chains listed below, sequenced in a study of beta chain features in type 1 diabetes. The isolated RNA, all of it, was reverse transcribed, so expressed TCRB transcripts were what got sequenced. Using immunoSEQ multiplex PCR, the repertoire was profiled, and TCRdb retains in-frame clones only, with some absent. This sample carries approximately 340,000 clones, about 14% of them seen once, and the ten largest clones take 0.019%. Sample: naive CD4+ T cells from blood. Receptor source: a woman younger than 35 in good health.

This clone came up a few times. V and J are TRBV30 and TRBJ2-7; no reliable D call. The CDR3 spans 13 residues. Per the germline V gene, CDR1 is GTSNPN and CDR2 is SVGIG (reference sequence). Trimming left V 2 bases short and J 7 bases short, with 15 bases between. CDR3 residues: CAWSRQTLGEQYF. The CDR3 nucleotides are TGTGCCTGGAGTAGGCAGACTCTTGGGGAGCAGTACTTC. Drawing the rest from reference TRBV30 and TRBJ2-7, the complete variable domain is SQTIHQWPATLVQPVGSPLSLECTVEGTSNPNLYWYRQAAGRGLQLLFYSVGIGQISSEVPQNLSASRPQDRQFILSSKKLLLSDSGFYLCAWSRQTLGEQYFGPGTRLTVT.

This clone has a handful of counts. The CDR3 sequence is CASSPTGVTDTQYF. CDR3 DNA: TGCGCCAGCAGCCCCACAGGGGTTACAGATACGCAGTATTTT. This sequence joins TRBV4-3 and TRBJ2-3; TRBD1 matches at 7 bases. Germline loops: CDR1 LGHNA, CDR2 YSLEER. The trim removed 4 bases at V and 3 bases at J, leaving 4 bases unmatched. This CDR3 region has 14 residues.

This clone came up a few times. The V call is TRBV11-2, the J call TRBJ2-7, with D possibly being TRBD2 (5 bases). Trimming removed 3 bases at V and 7 bases at J, with 13 bases between. The CDR3 covers 13 residues. CDR1 and CDR2 (germline): SGHAT, FQNNGV. CDR3 region: CASSLVRTGEQYF. The DNA for the CDR3 is TGTGCCAGCAGCTTGGTCCGGACGGGGGAGCAGTACTTC.

The chain joins TRBV10-3 to TRBJ2-5; 7 nucleotides line up with TRBD2. Germline V gives CDR1 ENHRY, CDR2 SYGVKD. This CDR3 is built from 15 residues. Trimming took 2 bases from V and 0 from J; bases not matched to a gene: 3. CDR3 DNA sequence: TGTGCCATCAGTGAGAGCGGGAACCACCAAGAGACCCAGTACTTC. Translating gives CAISESGNHQETQYF.

The gene calls are TRBV15 and TRBJ2-7, with 8 bases that match TRBD1. The V gene end was trimmed by 2 bases and the J gene end by 5 bases; junction bases not matched to a gene: 11. The germline gives CDR1 LNHNV, CDR2 YYDKDF (reference sequence). The CDR3 is 16 residues long. The CDR3 DNA is TGTGCCACCAGCAGAATCCTAGCAGGGGGCCCCCACGAGCAGTACTTC. Its translation is CATSRILAGGPHEQYF.

This clone was seen more than once but under ten times. The chain recombines TRBV29-1 with TRBJ2-7, with 8 bases identical to TRBD2. Losses at the gene ends were 6 bases for V and 3 bases for J; bases not matched to a gene: 10. Germline V gene data show CDR1 as SQVTM and CDR2 as ANQGSEA. This CDR3 has 14 residues. The CDR3 sequence: CSVGPSGSYYEQYF. DNA for the CDR3: TGCAGCGTCGGTCCCAGCGGGAGTTACTACGAGCAGTACTTC.

This sequence joins TRBV5-1 and TRBJ2-5; D perhaps matches TRBD2 (5 bases). This CDR3 has 18 amino acids. Germline V gene sequence: CDR1 SGHRS, CDR2 YFSETQ. V was cut by 0 bases and J by 5 bases, with 23 bases left in between. CDR3 region: CASSLAINSGERLETQYF. CDR3 in DNA: TGCGCCAGCAGCTTGGCTATCAATTCTGGAGAGCGGCTCGAGACCCAGTACTTC.

In its sample, this clone was seen a few times. The chain carries TRBV27 and TRBJ2-2; D remains unclear. This CDR3 comprises 14 residues. Germline V lookup: CDR1 MNHEY, CDR2 SMNVEV (reference sequence). Trimming shortened V by 5 bases and J by 6 bases, and 13 bases separated the two germline ends. Here the CDR3 reads CASSPIRGSGELFF. The CDR3 DNA is TGTGCCAGCAGTCCCATCCGAGGATCCGGGGAGCTGTTTTTT.

J is TRBJ2-1 and V is TRBV27, with D maybe TRBD2 (5 bases). Germline V CDR1 and CDR2: MNHEY, SMNVEV (reference sequence). This CDR3 comprises 15 residues. Trimming stripped 7 bases from V and 0 bases from J, with 13 bases between. CDR3 nucleotide sequence: TGTGCCAGCACACGGGCAACTAGCTCCTACAATGAGCAGTTCTTC. Protein product: CASTRATSSYNEQFF.

This clone turned up a few times. Here the CDR3 DNA reads TGTGCCAGCAGTCCCGGCTCGCCGACAGGGGGGCCCTTCATGAACACTGAAGCTTTCTTT. Its protein product is CASSPGSPTGGPFMNTEAFF. The chain employs TRBV27 and TRBJ1-1, with 9 positions matching TRBD1. CDR3 size: 20 residues. Trimming removed 5 bases from V and 0 bases from J; junction bases left unmatched: 19. Germline V lookup: CDR1 MNHEY, CDR2 SMNVEV (reference sequence).

The DNA of the CDR3 is TGTGCCAGCAGCTACGGACTGGATGAAAAACTGTTTTTT. Its protein is CASSYGLDEKLFF. This chain connects TRBV7-2 to TRBJ1-4; D is unclear. The CDR3 runs to 13 residues. Between the trimmed V and J ends, which lost 4 bases and 6 bases, there was a span of 9 bases. CDR1 and CDR2 (germline): SGHTA, FQGNSA.

This clone was counted a few times. The chain joins TRBV20-1 to TRBJ2-1; D is undetermined. V lost 6 bases, J lost 16 bases, and 19 bases lay in between. Per the germline V gene, CDR1 is DFQATT and CDR2 is SNEGSKA (reference sequence). This CDR3 is 11 amino acids long. Here the CDR3 DNA reads TGCAGTGCAAACATACAGATTGATAGATTCTTC. Its protein is CSANIQIDRFF.

This clone has more than one count but fewer than ten. The chain couples TRBV11-2 to TRBJ2-1, with 9 bases matching TRBD2. Germline V gene lookup returns CDR1 SGHAT and CDR2 FQNNGV. The junction had 9 bases not matched to a gene; V was cut back by 5 bases and J by 7 bases. The CDR3 totals 15 residues. CDR3 coding DNA: TGTGCCAGCAGCCCCGGGACTAGCAATGCTAATGAGCAGTTCTTC. Residues: CASSPGTSNANEQFF. The full variable domain, rest sourced from reference TRBV11-2 and TRBJ2-1, is EAGVAQSPRYKIIEKRQSVAFWCNPISGHATLYWYQQILGQGPKLLIQFQNNGVVDDSQLPKDRFSAERLKGVDSTLKIQPAKLEDSAVYLCASSPGTSNANEQFFGPGTRLTVL.

A few counts support this clone. The chain links TRBV7-2 to TRBJ2-1; TRBD2 matches at 11 bases. Looked up from germline, CDR1 is SGHTA and CDR2 is FQGNSA. There are 15 residues in the CDR3. V lost 6 bases and J lost 10; bases outside the gene matches: 11. CDR3 sequence (DNA): TGTGCCAGCAGGGAAGATAGCGGGAGGGCCTGGGAGCAGTTCTTC. Translated: CASREDSGRAWEQFF.

Only a few counts were recorded for this clone. This chain links TRBV7-6 with TRBJ2-7, with 7 bases that match TRBD2. This CDR3 comprises 15 residues. CDR1 SGHVS and CDR2 FNYEAQ come from the germline V gene. With V trimmed by 4 bases and J by 4 bases, 10 bases remained unmatched. The CDR3 DNA sequence: TGTGCCAGCAGCTCTAGCGGCTCTTCCGGGTACGAGCAGTACTTC. This sequence encodes CASSSSGSSGYEQYF.

There are a few counts of this clone. The CDR3 DNA reads TGCGCCAGCAGCTTGGCCCTGGGCAGGAACTATGGCTACACCTTC. Its translation is CASSLALGRNYGYTF. The J gene is TRBJ1-2, the V gene TRBV5-1, with no clear D. V lost 0 bases, J lost 2 bases, and 11 bases lay in between. Germline CDR1 SGHRS, CDR2 YFSETQ. CDR3 length equals 15 residues.

The V gene is TRBV4-3, the J gene TRBJ2-7; 14 bases fit TRBD2. This CDR3 comprises 18 residues. Per the germline V gene, CDR1 is LGHNA and CDR2 is YSLEER. Trimming at V came to 0 bases and at J to 2 bases, leaving 6 bases not matched to a gene. The CDR3 DNA reads TGCGCCAGCAGCCAAGATCACGGACTAGCGGGAGGTGCCTACGAGCAGTACTTC. Protein product: CASSQDHGLAGGAYEQYF.

This clone has a handful of counts. This chain uses TRBV7-9 with TRBJ2-1; TRBD1 matches 7 bases. This CDR3 is built from 14 residues. After removal of 8 bases from V and 3 bases from J, the junction contained 7 bases not matched to a gene. CDR1 is SEHNR and CDR2 is FQNEAQ in the germline V gene (reference sequence). CDR3 in amino acids: CASVTGAGYNEQFF. The CDR3 DNA follows: TGTGCCAGCGTAACAGGGGCGGGCTACAATGAGCAGTTCTTC.

This clone was found a few times. The chain carries TRBV14 and TRBJ2-3; 15 bases align to TRBD2. V was pared by 6 bases and J by 8 bases, with 3 bases of the junction left unmatched. CDR1 is SGHDN, CDR2 FVKESK, per germline. The CDR3 contains 14 residues. The chain's CDR3 is CASRRTSGRGTQYF. CDR3 DNA sequence: TGTGCCAGCAGGAGGACTAGCGGGAGGGGTACGCAGTATTTT.

This clone appeared a few times. The chain's CDR3 is CASSPLNREAFF. DNA of the CDR3: TGTGCCAGCTCACCACTTAACCGGGAAGCTTTCTTT. The J gene is TRBJ1-1, the V gene TRBV18; D is unclear. This CDR3 spans 12 amino acids. Germline V gene sequence: CDR1 KGHSH, CDR2 LQKENI. The germline V and J ends were trimmed by 1 base and 8 bases, with 8 bases remaining between them.

The chain combines TRBV13 with TRBJ2-3, with 15 bases aligning to TRBD2. This CDR3 is built from 17 residues. CDR1 and CDR2 from the germline V gene are PRHDT and FYEKMQ (reference sequence). Trimming at V came to 5 bases and at J to 3 bases, leaving 6 bases not matched to a gene. The CDR3 sequence: CASSPEGLAGGTDTQYF. CDR3 sequence (DNA): TGTGCCAGCAGCCCAGAGGGACTAGCGGGAGGAACAGATACGCAGTATTTT. The full variable domain, its missing parts supplied by reference TRBV13 and TRBJ2-3, is AAGVIQSPRHLIKEKRETATLKCYPIPRHDTVYWYQQGPGQDPQFLISFYEKMQSDKGSIPDRFSAQQFSDYHSELNMSSLELGDSALYFCASSPEGLAGGTDTQYFGPGTRLTVL.

The gene calls are TRBV29-1 and TRBJ2-3, with a possible D match to TRBD2 (6 bases). Looked up from germline, CDR1 is SQVTM and CDR2 is ANQGSEA. The CDR3 is 13 residues long. The ends were cut back, 7 bases at V and 0 bases at J, with 11 bases in the middle. CDR3 region: CSAPGVSTDTQYF. DNA for the CDR3: TGCAGCGCCCCGGGAGTTAGCACAGATACGCAGTATTTT.

This clone came up a few times. CDR3 sequence reads: CASSFGVVETQYF. CDR3 coding DNA: TGTGCCAGCAGTTTCGGAGTGGTAGAGACCCAGTACTTC. The rearrangement uses TRBV6-5 and TRBJ2-5; D gene ambiguous. The length of the CDR3 is 13 residues. V was pared by 4 bases and J by 4 bases, with 10 bases between. Per the germline V gene, CDR1 is MNHEY and CDR2 is SVGAGI.

This clone was counted between two and nine times. The chain joins TRBV6-5 to TRBJ2-7; 9 nucleotides agree with TRBD1. Germline CDR1 is MNHEY and CDR2 is SVGAGI. V lost 4 bases to trimming and J lost 2 bases; unmatched junction nucleotides: 6. The CDR3 has 15 residues. The CDR3 is CASSFLDRGPYEQYF. DNA of the CDR3: TGTGCCAGCAGTTTTCTGGACAGGGGCCCCTACGAGCAGTACTTC.

This clone has just a few counts. This chain connects TRBV30 to TRBJ2-7; a possible D gene is TRBD1 (6 bases). Trimming shortened V by 3 bases and J by 0 bases, and 12 bases separated the two germline ends. The CDR3 is 14 amino acids. CDR1 and CDR2 from the germline V gene are GTSNPN and SVGIG (reference sequence). The CDR3 loop reads CAWRLQGFSYEQYF. The CDR3 DNA reads as TGTGCCTGGAGATTACAGGGCTTCTCCTACGAGCAGTACTTC.

This clone was found a few times. V is TRBV2 and J is TRBJ1-1; D is unclear. The germline V gene has CDR1 SNHLY and CDR2 FYNNEI. The CDR3 spans 13 residues. The V end was cut by 7 bases, the J end by 0 bases, with 9 bases between. This chain's CDR3 is CASMGQMNTEAFF. CDR3 DNA sequence: TGTGCCAGCATGGGCCAGATGAACACTGAAGCTTTCTTT.

This clone came up a few times. V and J are TRBV28 and TRBJ2-7; 9 bases map to TRBD1. Germline V gene data show CDR1 as MDHEN and CDR2 as SYDVKM. CDR3 size: 15 residues. V lost 5 bases to trimming and J lost 5 bases; unmatched junction nucleotides: 10. Written as DNA, the CDR3 is TGTGCCAGCAGTACTTTCGGGACAGGGCAGCACGAGCAGTACTTC. Translating it yields CASSTFGTGQHEQYF.